Below are 31 T cell receptor beta chains sequenced from a single sample in a study of cytomegalovirus exposure and HLA in healthy donors. 13 Jbeta primers and 60 Vbeta primers were used for the PCR. Repertoires were generated with immunoSEQ multiplex PCR, while TCRdb's copy carries only in-frame clones and drops some. There are about 160,000 clones in the sample; approximately 86% occur only once, and about 2% lies in the top ten. Material: PBMCs. These receptor sequences come from a woman aged 18-29 years in good health and CMV-seronegative.

The chain recombines TRBV5-1 with TRBJ2-2, with TRBD2 identical over 8 bases. This CDR3 region has 16 residues. The J segment lost 4 bases and the V segment lost 1 base, leaving 6 bases of the junction unmatched. The V gene's germline CDR1 is SGHRS and CDR2 YFSETQ. The CDR3 loop is CASSLSGGAFTGELFF. CDR3 DNA sequence: TGCGCCAGCAGCTTGTCCGGGGGGGCCTTCACCGGGGAGCTGTTTTTT.

The CDR3 DNA reads TGCGCCAGCAGCTTGGGGCAGGGTTTGGATGGCTACACCTTC. Amino acid sequence: CASSLGQGLDGYTF. The V call is TRBV5-1, the J call TRBJ1-2; D might be TRBD1 (5 bases). The CDR3 totals 14 residues. The ends were cut back, 0 bases at V and 6 bases at J, with 12 bases in the middle. From germline, CDR1 is SGHRS and CDR2 YFSETQ.

The rearrangement joins TRBV30 to TRBJ2-4; 13 positions agree with TRBD2. Per the germline V gene, CDR1 is GTSNPN and CDR2 is SVGIG (reference sequence). The CDR3 consists of 14 residues. Trimming at V came to 3 bases and at J to 6 bases, leaving 2 bases not matched to a gene. This chain's CDR3 is CAWSRTSGRNIQYF. The CDR3 region has the DNA TGTGCCTGGAGCCGGACTAGCGGGAGAAACATTCAGTACTTC.

The chain combines TRBV25-1 with TRBJ1-5, with D maybe TRBD1 (5 bases). Looked up from germline, CDR1 is MGHDK and CDR2 is SYGVNS. Trimming stripped 4 bases from V and 7 bases from J, with 11 bases between. The CDR3 consists of 13 residues. The CDR3 DNA follows: TGTGCCAGCAGTGGAAGGGGCAGGCAGCCCCAGCATTTT. Protein: CASSGRGRQPQHF.

The table lists this clone with a count of one. This chain links TRBV6-5 with TRBJ2-3, with 9 bases aligning to TRBD2. CDR3 length: 15 residues. The germline V gene has CDR1 MNHEY and CDR2 SVGAGI. V lost 5 bases to trimming and J lost 6 bases; unmatched junction nucleotides: 9. DNA for the CDR3: TGTGCCAGCAGTCCGGGTGCGGGGGGGCCGGATACGCAGTATTTT. This encodes CASSPGAGGPDTQYF.

The V and J genes are TRBV7-9 and TRBJ1-2; the D gene is possibly TRBD1 (6 bases). Trimming took 7 bases from V and 4 from J, leaving 16 bases between them. The CDR3 is 14 amino acids. CDR1 is SEHNR, CDR2 FQNEAQ, per germline (reference sequence). The DNA of the CDR3 is TGTGCCAGCACCCCGCTGGGGGCGGTCTATGGCTACACCTTC. It yields the protein CASTPLGAVYGYTF.

The gene calls are TRBV30 and TRBJ2-3, with TRBD1 as a possible D gene (5 bases). Germline V gives CDR1 GTSNPN, CDR2 SVGIG (reference sequence). CDR3 length: 13 residues. Trimming took 0 bases from V and 8 from J, leaving 12 bases between them. The CDR3 DNA follows: TGTGCCTGGAGTGTCCACGCTAGGGGTACGCAGTATTTT. Protein: CAWSVHARGTQYF.

V usage is TRBV27 and J usage is TRBJ1-2; D is possibly TRBD1 (5 bases). V was clipped by 3 bases and J by 5 bases, with 13 bases between them. The V gene's germline CDR1 is MNHEY and CDR2 SMNVEV (reference sequence). This CDR3 is 14 amino acids long. For the CDR3, the DNA is TGTGCCAGCAGTTTTAACCCCCGGGGGTATGGCTACACCTTC. This codes for CASSFNPRGYGYTF.

The V and J genes are TRBV15 and TRBJ1-2; 11 nucleotides align to TRBD1. CDR1 is LNHNV and CDR2 is YYDKDF in the germline V gene (reference sequence). CDR3 length equals 16 residues. Trimming took 5 bases from V and 0 from J; bases not matched to a gene: 5. CDR3 nucleotide sequence: TGTGCCACCAGCCGGGACAGGGGGAGTCCTAACTATGGCTACACCTTC. It translates to CATSRDRGSPNYGYTF.

The V and J genes are TRBV28 and TRBJ1-5; D possibly corresponds to TRBD1 (6 bases). Germline CDR1 MDHEN, CDR2 SYDVKM. This CDR3 region has 14 residues. Trimming removed 3 bases from V and 3 bases from J, with 9 bases in between. Here the CDR3 reads CASSFPGDNQPQHF. The DNA for the CDR3 is TGTGCCAGCAGTTTCCCAGGGGACAATCAGCCCCAGCATTTT.

The chain employs TRBV5-1 and TRBJ2-3; 8 positions agree with TRBD2. The V segment lost 0 bases and the J segment 2 bases; nucleotides outside the gene matches: 5. Germline V gene sequence: CDR1 SGHRS, CDR2 YFSETQ. The CDR3 has 16 residues. The CDR3 protein is CASSLGAAGDTDTQYF. The CDR3 coding sequence is TGCGCCAGCAGCTTGGGAGCAGCGGGGGACACAGATACGCAGTATTTT.

The chain employs TRBV7-6 and TRBJ1-2; 9 positions agree with TRBD1. Germline CDR1 is SGHVS and CDR2 is FNYEAQ. This CDR3 region has 16 residues. Trimming at V came to 5 bases and at J to 8 bases, leaving 15 bases not matched to a gene. The CDR3 nucleotides read TGTGCCAGCAGCCCTTCCCTGGGTGACAGGGGGATCGGCTACACCTTC. Its translation: CASSPSLGDRGIGYTF.

This chain joins TRBV5-1 and TRBJ2-5; 12 positions agree with TRBD2. V lost 2 bases and J lost 5; bases outside the gene matches: 1. Germline CDR1 is SGHRS and CDR2 is YFSETQ. The CDR3 covers 14 residues. This CDR3 reads CASSFGLAGETQYF. CDR3 in DNA: TGCGCCAGCAGCTTTGGACTAGCGGGGGAGACCCAGTACTTC.

The rearrangement links TRBV18 to TRBJ2-3; D might be TRBD1 (5 bases). V was clipped by 2 bases and J by 2 bases, with 14 bases between them. The length of the CDR3 is 16 residues. Germline CDR1 and CDR2: KGHSH and LQKENI. The CDR3 loop reads CASSPAILGVTDTQYF. CDR3 sequence (DNA): TGTGCCAGCTCACCAGCGATCTTAGGGGTCACAGATACGCAGTATTTT.

The V gene is TRBV30, the J gene TRBJ2-7; D ambiguous. V was pared by 0 bases and J by 4 bases, with 16 bases between. Germline lookup yields CDR1 GTSNPN and CDR2 SVGIG (reference sequence). This CDR3 comprises 15 residues. The chain's CDR3 is CAWSVKYRWSYEQYF. CDR3 in DNA: TGTGCCTGGAGTGTAAAGTATCGGTGGTCTTACGAGCAGTACTTC.

The chain recombines TRBV10-3 with TRBJ2-7, with D possibly TRBD1 on 6 matching bases. Trimming took off 3 bases at V and 6 bases at J, with 9 bases between the two ends. The CDR3 consists of 12 residues. CDR1 and CDR2 (germline): ENHRY, SYGVKD. The CDR3 bases are TGTGCCATCAGTGAAAACAGGGTCGAGCAGTACTTC. It specifies CAISENRVEQYF.

J is TRBJ1-4 and V is TRBV27; D call uncertain. Germline assignment: CDR1 MNHEY and CDR2 SMNVEV (reference sequence). Trimming shortened V by 0 bases and J by 1 base, and 12 bases separated the two germline ends. The CDR3 is made up of 17 amino acids. DNA for the CDR3: TGTGCCAGCAGTTTATCCTACAGAGCTTTAACTAATGAAAAACTGTTTTTT. Translating it yields CASSLSYRALTNEKLFF.

The chain combines TRBV12-1 with TRBJ2-7; TRBD2 is the table's D call and was not checked against the DNA. TRBV12-1 is an annotated pseudogene. CDR3 length equals 16 residues. In nucleotides, the CDR3 is TGTGCCAGCAGCTTTGAGGTTGCGGGACTAGCTCACGAGCAGTACTTC. Its translation: CASSFEVAGLAHEQYF.

The rearrangement uses TRBV2 and TRBJ1-2, with TRBD1 identical over 7 bases. CDR1 and CDR2 (germline): SNHLY, FYNNEI. The CDR3 spans 14 residues. With 5 bases clipped from V and 0 bases from J, the junction kept 3 bases outside the gene matches. CDR3 sequence reads: CASSRTGANYGYTF. For the CDR3, the DNA is TGTGCCAGCAGTAGGACAGGAGCTAACTATGGCTACACCTTC.

The sample holds one count of this clone. This chain links TRBV19 with TRBJ2-3; D might be TRBD2 (6 bases). Germline-derived CDR1 and CDR2 are LNHDA and SQIVND (reference sequence). V lost 3 bases to trimming and J lost 0 bases, with 10 bases between them. The CDR3 loop spans 15 amino acids. The CDR3 nucleotides are TGTGCCAGTAGTATCACGGCGGGGAGCACAGATACGCAGTATTTT. Amino acid sequence: CASSITAGSTDTQYF.

This chain links TRBV28 with TRBJ2-7, with a tentative D call TRBD2 (5 bases). This CDR3 spans 14 amino acids. Germline V lookup: CDR1 MDHEN, CDR2 SYDVKM. V was clipped by 7 bases and J by 0 bases, with 13 bases between them. The CDR3 coding sequence is TGTGCCAGCACCGAGGTGGGGAGCTCCTACGAGCAGTACTTC. Protein product: CASTEVGSSYEQYF.

The rearrangement links TRBV7-6 to TRBJ2-7; TRBD1 matches 8 bases. Looked up from germline, CDR1 is SGHVS and CDR2 is FNYEAQ. V lost 1 base to trimming and J lost 3 bases; unmatched junction nucleotides: 8. This CDR3 region has 16 residues. CDR3: CASSLDTPDRGYEQYF. Written as DNA, the CDR3 is TGTGCCAGCAGCTTAGATACCCCTGACAGGGGCTACGAGCAGTACTTC.

The rearrangement joins TRBV5-4 to TRBJ1-2; D perhaps matches TRBD1 (6 bases). The V end lost 4 bases, the J end lost 4 bases, and 17 bases lay between the germline ends. The germline CDR1 and CDR2 sequences are SGHNT and YYREEE (reference sequence). This CDR3 has 15 amino acids. The CDR3 nucleotides are TGTGCCAGCAGCCCGCCGGTAGGGGGAAGCTATGGCTACACCTTC. As protein: CASSPPVGGSYGYTF.

The chain carries TRBV18 and TRBJ1-6; D remains ambiguous. V dropped 4 bases and J dropped 9 bases, with 22 bases sitting between them. CDR3 length: 17 amino acids. Looked up from germline, CDR1 is KGHSH and CDR2 is LQKENI. For the CDR3, the DNA is TGTGCCAGCTCACTGTTGGGCAGGACTATAAGCACTTCACCCCTCCACTTT. Translation: CASSLLGRTISTSPLHF. The full variable domain, its missing parts supplied by reference TRBV18 and TRBJ1-6, is NAGVMQNPRHLVRRRGQEARLRCSPMKGHSHVYWYRQLPEEGLKFMVYLQKENIIDESGMPKERFSAEFPKEGPSILRIQQVVRGDSAAYFCASSLLGRTISTSPLHFGNGTRLTVT.

The V gene is TRBV7-2, the J gene TRBJ1-1; D is perhaps TRBD1 (5 bases). V lost 1 base to trimming and J lost 4 bases, with 10 bases between them. The CDR3 is made up of 14 amino acids. Germline CDR1 reads SGHTA; CDR2 reads FQGNSA. CDR3 sequence (DNA): TGTGCCAGCAGCTTAGTTAGCACAGGCACTGAAGCTTTCTTT. Its protein product is CASSLVSTGTEAFF.

The chain employs TRBV7-5 and TRBJ2-5; TRBD1 is the table's D call and was not checked against the DNA. The better agreement between TRBJ2-7 and the DNA end casts doubt on the J call. TRBV7-5 is marked as a pseudogene. The CDR3 loop spans 14 amino acids. DNA for the CDR3: TGTGCCAGAAGCTCCGACAGGGGTTCCTACGAGCAGTACTTC. It codes for CARSSDRGSYEQYF.

This clone was recorded only once. The chain couples TRBV7-9 to TRBJ2-7; D is uncertain. The CDR3 runs to 12 residues. V lost 5 bases, J lost 1 base, and 6 bases lay in between. Germline values: CDR1 SEHNR, CDR2 FQNEAQ (reference sequence). The CDR3: CASSRTSYEQYF. DNA for the CDR3: TGTGCCAGCAGCCGAACATCCTACGAGCAGTACTTC.

The J gene is TRBJ2-3, the V gene TRBV5-6; 8 nucleotides line up with TRBD1. The CDR3 has 16 amino acids. The V gene's germline CDR1 is SGHDT and CDR2 YYEEEE. The V gene end was trimmed by 3 bases and the J gene end by 2 bases; junction bases not matched to a gene: 8. This chain's CDR3 is CASSWGQVETTDTQYF. In DNA, the CDR3 is TGTGCCAGCAGCTGGGGACAGGTGGAGACCACAGATACGCAGTATTTT.

This sequence joins TRBV5-1 and TRBJ1-2; unclear D gene. From germline, CDR1 is SGHRS and CDR2 YFSETQ. This CDR3 is 16 amino acids long. The ends were cut back, 0 bases at V and 2 bases at J, with 14 bases in the middle. The CDR3 DNA reads as TGCGCCAGCAGCTTGGAAGGGAGTAGTGCGAACTATGGCTACACCTTC. Its translation: CASSLEGSSANYGYTF.

This chain joins TRBV2 and TRBJ2-7, with 11 bases that match TRBD2. V dropped 4 bases and J dropped 5; count of bases not matched to a gene: 1. This CDR3 is built from 13 residues. Looked up from germline, CDR1 is SNHLY and CDR2 is FYNNEI. DNA of the CDR3: TGTGCCAGCAGTGGACTAGCGGGAAACGAGCAGTACTTC. This encodes CASSGLAGNEQYF.

Only a few counts were recorded for this clone. The chain links TRBV7-8 to TRBJ1-3; D is undetermined. V lost 2 bases, J lost 4 bases, and 9 bases lay in between. The germline gives CDR1 SGHVS, CDR2 FQNEAQ. This CDR3 region has 14 residues. The CDR3 is CASSLNRWGNTIYF. The DNA of the CDR3 is TGTGCCAGCAGCTTAAACCGGTGGGGAAACACCATATATTTT.